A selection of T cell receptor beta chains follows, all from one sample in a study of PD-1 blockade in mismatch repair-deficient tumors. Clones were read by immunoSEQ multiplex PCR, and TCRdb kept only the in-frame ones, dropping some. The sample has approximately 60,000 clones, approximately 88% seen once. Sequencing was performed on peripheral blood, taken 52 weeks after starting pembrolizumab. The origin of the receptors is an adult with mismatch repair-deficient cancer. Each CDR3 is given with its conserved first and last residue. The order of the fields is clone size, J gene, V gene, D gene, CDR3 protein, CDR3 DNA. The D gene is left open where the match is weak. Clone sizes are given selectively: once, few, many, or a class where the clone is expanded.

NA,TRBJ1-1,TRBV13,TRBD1,CASSNDLRDRGWENTEAFF,TGTGCCAGCAGCAACGATCTACGGGACAGGGGTTGGGAGAACACTGAAGCTTTCTTT
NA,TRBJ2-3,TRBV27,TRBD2,CASRLGLAGVSDTQYF,TGTGCCAGCAGACTGGGACTAGCGGGAGTTTCGGATACGCAGTATTTT
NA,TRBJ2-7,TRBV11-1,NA,CASSSPGSPSYEQYF,TGTGCCAGCAGCTCCCCCGGATCACCCTCCTACGAGCAGTACTTC
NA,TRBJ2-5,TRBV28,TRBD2,CASSLFARGSGRTGETQYF,TGTGCCAGCAGTTTATTCGCTCGGGGTAGCGGGAGGACGGGGGAGACCCAGTACTTC
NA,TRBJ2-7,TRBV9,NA,CARSGGGGMDEQYF,TGTGCCCGCAGCGGAGGGGGGGGTATGGACGAGCAGTACTTC
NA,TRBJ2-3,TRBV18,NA,CASSPGDTQYF,TGTGCCAGCTCACCAGGAGATACGCAGTATTTT
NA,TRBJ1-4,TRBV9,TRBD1,CASSPPGTGIGKLFF,TGTGCCAGCAGCCCCCCCGGGACAGGGATCGGAAAACTGTTTTTT
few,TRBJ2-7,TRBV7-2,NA,CASSEGHPYEQYF,TGTGCCAGCAGCGAGGGACATCCCTACGAGCAGTACTTC
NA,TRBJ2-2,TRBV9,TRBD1,CASSETGGSAGELFF,TGTGCCAGCAGCGAGACAGGGGGCTCAGCCGGGGAGCTGTTTTTT
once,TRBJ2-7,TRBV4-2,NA,CASSQDLGRGSYEQYF,TGTGCCAGCAGCCAAGATTTAGGGCGCGGGTCCTACGAGCAGTACTTC
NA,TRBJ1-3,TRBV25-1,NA,CASSDDRWGNTIYF,TGTGCCAGCAGTGATGACAGGTGGGGAAACACCATATATTTT
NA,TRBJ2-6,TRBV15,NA,CATSRVGSGANVLTF,TGTGCCACCAGCAGAGTAGGCTCTGGGGCCAACGTCCTGACTTTC
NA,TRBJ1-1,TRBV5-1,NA,CASSLSGTTEAFF,TGCGCCAGCAGCTTATCGGGCACCACTGAAGCTTTCTTT
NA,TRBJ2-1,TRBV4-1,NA,CASSQTFNEQFF,TGCGCCAGCAGCCAAACATTCAATGAGCAGTTCTTC
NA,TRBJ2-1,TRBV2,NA,CASWESSSYNEQFF,TGTGCCAGCTGGGAATCGAGCTCCTACAATGAGCAGTTCTTC
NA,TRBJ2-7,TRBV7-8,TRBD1,CASSLGWDSSYEQYF,TGTGCCAGCAGCTTAGGTTGGGACAGCTCCTACGAGCAGTACTTC
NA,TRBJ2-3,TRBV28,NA,CASSLFGQRSTDTQYF,TGTGCCAGCAGTCTCTTTGGACAGCGAAGCACAGATACGCAGTATTTT
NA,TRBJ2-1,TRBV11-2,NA,CASSFLRRWGFNEQFF,TGTGCCAGCAGCTTCCTCCGGCGGTGGGGCTTTAATGAGCAGTTCTTC
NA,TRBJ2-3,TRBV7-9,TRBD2,CASSFLRDYTDTQYF,TGTGCCAGCAGCTTTCTCCGGGACTACACAGATACGCAGTATTTT
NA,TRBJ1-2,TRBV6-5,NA,CASSPQERRGYTF,TGTGCCAGCAGTCCCCAAGAGAGAAGGGGCTACACCTTC
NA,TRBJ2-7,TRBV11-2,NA,CASTLAGSDGYEQYF,TGTGCCAGCACCCTAGCAGGGTCGGACGGGTACGAGCAGTACTTC
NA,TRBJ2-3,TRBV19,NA,CASSTGRGYPTDTQYF,TGTGCCAGTAGTACAGGTAGGGGATACCCCACAGATACGCAGTATTTT
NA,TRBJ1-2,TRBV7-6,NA,CASSWGTDYGYTF,TGTGCCAGCAGCTGGGGGACGGATTATGGCTACACCTTC
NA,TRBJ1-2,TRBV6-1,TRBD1,CASSGSGQRYGYTF,TGTGCCAGCAGTGGATCGGGACAGAGGTATGGCTACACCTTC
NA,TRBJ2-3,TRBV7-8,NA,CASSYGPGSDTQYF,TGTGCCAGCAGCTACGGGCCAGGGTCAGATACGCAGTATTTT
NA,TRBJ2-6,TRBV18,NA,CASSPPGSSGANVLTF,TGTGCCAGCTCACCACCGGGCAGCTCTGGGGCCAACGTCCTGACTTTC
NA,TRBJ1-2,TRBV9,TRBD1,CASSAQDRGLGGYTF,TGTGCCAGCAGCGCCCAAGACAGGGGGCTGGGTGGCTACACCTTC